Listed here is a single T cell receptor beta chain. This entry belongs to a study of cytomegalovirus exposure and HLA in healthy donors. CDR3 size: 15 residues. Between the trimmed V and J ends, which lost 8 bases and 4 bases, there was a span of 21 bases. CDR1 SQVTM and CDR2 ANQGSEA come from the germline V gene. PCR primers comprised 60 Vbeta and 13 Jbeta primers. Assay: immunoSEQ multiplex PCR; the TCRdb copy retains only in-frame clones and omits some. The profile shows approximately 250,000 clones, about 85% of them singletons. The rearrangement uses TRBV29-1 and TRBJ1-5, with D perhaps matching TRBD1 (6 bases). The sequence derives from a girl aged 2-10 years in good health and CMV-seronegative. The specimen was PBMCs. The DNA of the CDR3 is TGCAGCCCCTTCCTGGCGGGGGGCGAAAATCAGCCCCAGCATTTT. Translated: CSPFLAGGENQPQHF.